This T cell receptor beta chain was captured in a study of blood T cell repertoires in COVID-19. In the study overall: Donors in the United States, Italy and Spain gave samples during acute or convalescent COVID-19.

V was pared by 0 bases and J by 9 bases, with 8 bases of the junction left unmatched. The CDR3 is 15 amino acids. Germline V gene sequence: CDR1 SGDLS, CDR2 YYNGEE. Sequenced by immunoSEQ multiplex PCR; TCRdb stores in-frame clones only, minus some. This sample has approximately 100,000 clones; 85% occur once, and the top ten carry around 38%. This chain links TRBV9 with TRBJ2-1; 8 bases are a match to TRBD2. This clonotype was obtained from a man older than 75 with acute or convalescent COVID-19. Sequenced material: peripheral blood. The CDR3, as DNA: TGTGCCAGCAGCGTAGTTAGCGGGAAGTTGGGTGAGCAGTTCTTC. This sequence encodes CASSVVSGKLGEQFF.